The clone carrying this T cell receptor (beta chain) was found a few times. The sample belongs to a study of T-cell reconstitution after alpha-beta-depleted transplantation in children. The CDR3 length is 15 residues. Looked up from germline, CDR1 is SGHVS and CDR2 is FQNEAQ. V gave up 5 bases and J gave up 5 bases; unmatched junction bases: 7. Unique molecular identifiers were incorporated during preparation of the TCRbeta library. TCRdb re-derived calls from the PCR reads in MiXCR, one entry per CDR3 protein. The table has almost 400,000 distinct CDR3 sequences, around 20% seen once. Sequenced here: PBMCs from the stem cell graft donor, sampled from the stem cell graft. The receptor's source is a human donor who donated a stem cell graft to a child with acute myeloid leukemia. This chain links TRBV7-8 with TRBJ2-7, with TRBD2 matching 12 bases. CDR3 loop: CASSPRLAGAHEQYF. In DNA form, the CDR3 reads TGTGCCAGCAGCCCTAGACTAGCGGGAGCTCACGAGCAGTACTTC.